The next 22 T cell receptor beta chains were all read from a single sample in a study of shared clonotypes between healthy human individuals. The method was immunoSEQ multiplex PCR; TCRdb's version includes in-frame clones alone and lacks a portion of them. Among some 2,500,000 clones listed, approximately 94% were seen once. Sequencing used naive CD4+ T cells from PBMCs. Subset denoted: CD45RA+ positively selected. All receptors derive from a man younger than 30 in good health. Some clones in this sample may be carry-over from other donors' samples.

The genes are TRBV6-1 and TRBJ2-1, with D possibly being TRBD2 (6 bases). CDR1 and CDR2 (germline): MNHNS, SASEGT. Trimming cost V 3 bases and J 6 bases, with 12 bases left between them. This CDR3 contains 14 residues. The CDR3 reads CASSESEGRNEQFF. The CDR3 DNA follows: TGTGCCAGCAGTGAGTCGGAGGGCCGCAATGAGCAGTTCTTC.

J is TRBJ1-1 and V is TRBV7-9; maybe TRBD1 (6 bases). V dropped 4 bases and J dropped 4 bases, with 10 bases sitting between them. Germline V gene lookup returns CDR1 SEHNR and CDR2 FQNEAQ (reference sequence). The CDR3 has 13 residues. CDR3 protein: CASSSGGLTEAFF. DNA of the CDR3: TGTGCCAGCAGCTCCGGGGGCCTCACTGAAGCTTTCTTT.

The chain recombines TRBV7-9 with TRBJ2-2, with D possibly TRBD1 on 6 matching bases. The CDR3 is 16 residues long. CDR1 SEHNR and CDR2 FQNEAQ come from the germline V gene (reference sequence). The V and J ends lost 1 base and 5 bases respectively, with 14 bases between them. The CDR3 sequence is CASSLVGDRMTGELFF. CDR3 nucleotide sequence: TGTGCCAGCAGCTTAGTGGGTGACAGGATGACCGGGGAGCTGTTTTTT. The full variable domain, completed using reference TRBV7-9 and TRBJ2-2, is DTGVSQNPRHKITKRGQNVTFRCDPISEHNRLYWYRQTLGQGPEFLTYFQNEAQLEKSRLLSDRFSAERPKGSFSTLEIQRTEQGDSAMYLCASSLVGDRMTGELFFGEGSRLTVL.

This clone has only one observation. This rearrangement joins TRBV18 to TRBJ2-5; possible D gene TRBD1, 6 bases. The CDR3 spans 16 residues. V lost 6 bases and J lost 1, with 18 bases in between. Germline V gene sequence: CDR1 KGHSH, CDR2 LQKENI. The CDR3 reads CASSPRQATSQETQYF. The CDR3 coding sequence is TGTGCCAGCTCTCCAAGACAGGCCACGTCCCAAGAGACCCAGTACTTC.

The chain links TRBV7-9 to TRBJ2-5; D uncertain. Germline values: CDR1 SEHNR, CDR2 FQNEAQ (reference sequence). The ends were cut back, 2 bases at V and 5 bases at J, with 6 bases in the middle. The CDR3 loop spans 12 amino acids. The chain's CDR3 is CASSLNGETQYF. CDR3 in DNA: TGTGCCAGCAGCTTAAACGGGGAGACCCAGTACTTC.

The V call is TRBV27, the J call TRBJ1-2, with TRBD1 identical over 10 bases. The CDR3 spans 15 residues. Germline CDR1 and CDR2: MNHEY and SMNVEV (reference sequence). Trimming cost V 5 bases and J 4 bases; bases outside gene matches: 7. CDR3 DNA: TGTGCCAGCAGTCCGAGGACAGGGGGAAGCTATGGCTACACCTTC. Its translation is CASSPRTGGSYGYTF.

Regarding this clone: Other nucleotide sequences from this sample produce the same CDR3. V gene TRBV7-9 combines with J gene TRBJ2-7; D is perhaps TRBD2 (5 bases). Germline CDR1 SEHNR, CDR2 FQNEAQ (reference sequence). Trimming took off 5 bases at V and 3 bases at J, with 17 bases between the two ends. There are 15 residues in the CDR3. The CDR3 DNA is TGTGCCAGCAGCGCCACTAGTGGGAGCATCTACGAGCAGTACTTC. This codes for CASSATSGSIYEQYF.

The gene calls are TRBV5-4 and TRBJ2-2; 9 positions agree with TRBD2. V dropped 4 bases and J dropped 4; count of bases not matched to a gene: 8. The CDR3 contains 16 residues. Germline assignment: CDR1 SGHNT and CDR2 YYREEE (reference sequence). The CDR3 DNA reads TGTGCCAGCAGCCGCGATGGACTAGCGTTCACCGGGGAGCTGTTTTTT. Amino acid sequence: CASSRDGLAFTGELFF.

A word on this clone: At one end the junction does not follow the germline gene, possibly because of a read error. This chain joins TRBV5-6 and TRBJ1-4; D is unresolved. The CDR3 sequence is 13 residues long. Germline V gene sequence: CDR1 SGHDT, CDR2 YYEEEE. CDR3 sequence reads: CASSPRNSEELFF. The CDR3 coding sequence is TGTGCCAGCAGCCCTCGTAACAGTGAAGAACTGTTTTTT. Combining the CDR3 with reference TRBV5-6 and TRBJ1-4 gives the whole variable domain DAGVTQSPTHLIKTRGQQVTLRCSPKSGHDTVSWYQQALGQGPQFIFQYYEEEERQRGNFPDRFSGHQFPNYSSELNVNALLLGDSALYLCASSPRNSEELFFGSGTQLSVL.

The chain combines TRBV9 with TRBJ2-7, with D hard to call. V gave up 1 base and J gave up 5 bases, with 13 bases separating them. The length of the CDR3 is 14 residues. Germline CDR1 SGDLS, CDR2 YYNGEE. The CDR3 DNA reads TGTGCCAGCAGCGTACTAGTAGGATCCGACGAGCAGTACTTC. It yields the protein CASSVLVGSDEQYF.

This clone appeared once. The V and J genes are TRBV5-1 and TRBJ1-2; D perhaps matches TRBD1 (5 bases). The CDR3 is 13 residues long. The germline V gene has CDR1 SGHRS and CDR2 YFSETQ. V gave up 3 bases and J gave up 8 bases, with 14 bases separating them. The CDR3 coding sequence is TGCGCCAGCAGCTGGGGACCTGCGGGAGGCTACACCTTC. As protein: CASSWGPAGGYTF.

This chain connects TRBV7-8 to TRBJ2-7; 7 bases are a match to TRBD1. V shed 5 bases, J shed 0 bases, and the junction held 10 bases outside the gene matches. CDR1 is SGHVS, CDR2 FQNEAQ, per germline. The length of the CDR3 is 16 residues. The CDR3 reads CASSPRGQTSSYEQYF. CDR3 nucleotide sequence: TGTGCCAGCAGCCCAAGGGGACAGACGAGCTCCTACGAGCAGTACTTC.

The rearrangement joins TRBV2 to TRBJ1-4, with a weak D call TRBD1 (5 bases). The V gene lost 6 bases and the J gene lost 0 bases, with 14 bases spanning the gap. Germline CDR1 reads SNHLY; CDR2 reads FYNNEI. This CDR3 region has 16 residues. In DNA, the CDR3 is TGTGCCAGCAGCTTAACCGGGACGGCAACTAATGAAAAACTGTTTTTT. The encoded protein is CASSLTGTATNEKLFF. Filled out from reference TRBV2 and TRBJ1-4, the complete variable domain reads EPEVTQTPSHQVTQMGQEVILRCVPISNHLYFYWYRQILGQKVEFLVSFYNNEISEKSEIFDDQFSVERPDGSNFTLKIRSTKLEDSAMYFCASSLTGTATNEKLFFGSGTQLSVL.

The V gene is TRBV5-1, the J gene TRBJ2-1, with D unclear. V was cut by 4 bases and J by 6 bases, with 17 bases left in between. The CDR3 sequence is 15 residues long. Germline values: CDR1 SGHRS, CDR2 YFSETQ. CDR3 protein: CASSQTARTPNEQFF. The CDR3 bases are TGCGCCAGCAGCCAGACTGCCCGGACCCCCAATGAGCAGTTCTTC.

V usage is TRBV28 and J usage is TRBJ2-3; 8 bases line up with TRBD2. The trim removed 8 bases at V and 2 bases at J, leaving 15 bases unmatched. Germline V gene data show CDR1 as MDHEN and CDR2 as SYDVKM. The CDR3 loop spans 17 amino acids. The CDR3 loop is CASRKRPGGRITDTQYF. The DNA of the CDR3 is TGTGCCAGCCGAAAGCGCCCGGGAGGGCGAATCACAGATACGCAGTATTTT.

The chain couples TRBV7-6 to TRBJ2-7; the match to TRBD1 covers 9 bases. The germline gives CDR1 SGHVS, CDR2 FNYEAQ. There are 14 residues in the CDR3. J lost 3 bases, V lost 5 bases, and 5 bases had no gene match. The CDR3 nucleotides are TGTGCCAGCAGCCAACCGGGACAGGGCTACGAGCAGTACTTC. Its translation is CASSQPGQGYEQYF.

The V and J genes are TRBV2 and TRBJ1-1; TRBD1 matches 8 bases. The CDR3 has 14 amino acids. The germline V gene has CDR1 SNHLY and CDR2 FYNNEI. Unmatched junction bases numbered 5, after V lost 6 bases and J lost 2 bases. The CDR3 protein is CASRLDRVNTEAFF. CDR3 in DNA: TGTGCCAGCAGGCTGGACAGGGTTAACACTGAAGCTTTCTTT.

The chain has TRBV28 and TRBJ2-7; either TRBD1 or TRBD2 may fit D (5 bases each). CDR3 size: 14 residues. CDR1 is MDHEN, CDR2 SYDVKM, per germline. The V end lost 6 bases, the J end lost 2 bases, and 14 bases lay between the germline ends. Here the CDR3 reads CASSGTVATYEQYF. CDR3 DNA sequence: TGTGCCAGCAGCGGGACGGTGGCAACCTACGAGCAGTACTTC.

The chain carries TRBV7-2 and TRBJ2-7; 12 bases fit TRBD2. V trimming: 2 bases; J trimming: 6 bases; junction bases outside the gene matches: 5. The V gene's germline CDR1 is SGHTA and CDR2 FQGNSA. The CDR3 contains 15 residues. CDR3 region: CASSLLAGGPGEQYF. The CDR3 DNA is TGTGCCAGCAGCTTACTAGCGGGAGGGCCGGGCGAGCAGTACTTC.

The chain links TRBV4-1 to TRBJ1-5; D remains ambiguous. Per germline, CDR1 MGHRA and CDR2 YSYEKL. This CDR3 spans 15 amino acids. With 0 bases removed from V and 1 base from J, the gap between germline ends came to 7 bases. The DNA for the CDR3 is TGCGCCAGCAGCCAAGACGGTACGAGCAATCAGCCCCAGCATTTT. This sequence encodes CASSQDGTSNQPQHF.

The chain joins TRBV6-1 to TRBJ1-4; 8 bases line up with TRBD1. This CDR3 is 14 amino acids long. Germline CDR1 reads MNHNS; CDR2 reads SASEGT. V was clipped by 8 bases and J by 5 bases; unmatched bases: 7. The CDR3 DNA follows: TGTGCCAGCCGGGAGGGGACAGGCAATGAAAAACTGTTTTTT. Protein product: CASREGTGNEKLFF.

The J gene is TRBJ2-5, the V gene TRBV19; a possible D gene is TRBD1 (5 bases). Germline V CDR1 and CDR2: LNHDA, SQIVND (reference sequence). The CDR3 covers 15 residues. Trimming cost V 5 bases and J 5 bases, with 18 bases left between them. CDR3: CASSAADTMGETQYF. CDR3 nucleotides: TGTGCCAGTAGTGCCGCGGACACAATGGGGGAGACCCAGTACTTC. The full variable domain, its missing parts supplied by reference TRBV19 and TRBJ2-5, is DGGITQSPKYLFRKEGQNVTLSCEQNLNHDAMYWYRQDPGQGLRLIYYSQIVNDFQKGDIAEGYSVSREKKESFPLTVTSAQKNPTAFYLCASSAADTMGETQYFGPGTRLLVL.